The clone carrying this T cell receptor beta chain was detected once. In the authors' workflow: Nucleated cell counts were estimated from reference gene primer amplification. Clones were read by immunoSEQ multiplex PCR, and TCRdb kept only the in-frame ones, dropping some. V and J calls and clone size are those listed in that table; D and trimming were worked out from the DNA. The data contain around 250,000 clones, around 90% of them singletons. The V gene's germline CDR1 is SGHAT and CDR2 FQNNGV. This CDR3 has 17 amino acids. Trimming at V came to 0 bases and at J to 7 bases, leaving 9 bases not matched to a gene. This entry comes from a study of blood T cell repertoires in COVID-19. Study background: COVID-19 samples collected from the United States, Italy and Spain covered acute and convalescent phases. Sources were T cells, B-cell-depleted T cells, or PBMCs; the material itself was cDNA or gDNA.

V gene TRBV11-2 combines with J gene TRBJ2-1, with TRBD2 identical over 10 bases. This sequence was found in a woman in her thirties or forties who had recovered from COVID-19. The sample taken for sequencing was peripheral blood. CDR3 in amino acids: CASSLDRSSGRMNEQFF. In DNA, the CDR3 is TGTGCCAGCAGCTTAGATCGGTCTAGCGGGAGAATGAATGAGCAGTTCTTC.